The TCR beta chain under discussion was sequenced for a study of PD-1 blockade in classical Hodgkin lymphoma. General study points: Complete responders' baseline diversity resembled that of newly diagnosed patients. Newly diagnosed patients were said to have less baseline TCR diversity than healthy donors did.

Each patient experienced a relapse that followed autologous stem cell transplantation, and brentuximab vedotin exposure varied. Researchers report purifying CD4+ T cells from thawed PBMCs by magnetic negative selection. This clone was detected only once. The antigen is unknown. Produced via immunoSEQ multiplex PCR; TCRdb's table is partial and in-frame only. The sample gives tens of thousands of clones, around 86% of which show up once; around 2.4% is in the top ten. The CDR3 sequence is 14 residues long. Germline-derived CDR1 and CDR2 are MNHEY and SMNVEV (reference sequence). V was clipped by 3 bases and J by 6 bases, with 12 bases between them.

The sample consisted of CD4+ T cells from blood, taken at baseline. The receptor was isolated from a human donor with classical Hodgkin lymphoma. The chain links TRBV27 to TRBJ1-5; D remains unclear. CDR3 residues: CASSLREVGQPQHF. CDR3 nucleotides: TGTGCCAGCAGTTTGAGAGAAGTCGGTCAGCCCCAGCATTTT.